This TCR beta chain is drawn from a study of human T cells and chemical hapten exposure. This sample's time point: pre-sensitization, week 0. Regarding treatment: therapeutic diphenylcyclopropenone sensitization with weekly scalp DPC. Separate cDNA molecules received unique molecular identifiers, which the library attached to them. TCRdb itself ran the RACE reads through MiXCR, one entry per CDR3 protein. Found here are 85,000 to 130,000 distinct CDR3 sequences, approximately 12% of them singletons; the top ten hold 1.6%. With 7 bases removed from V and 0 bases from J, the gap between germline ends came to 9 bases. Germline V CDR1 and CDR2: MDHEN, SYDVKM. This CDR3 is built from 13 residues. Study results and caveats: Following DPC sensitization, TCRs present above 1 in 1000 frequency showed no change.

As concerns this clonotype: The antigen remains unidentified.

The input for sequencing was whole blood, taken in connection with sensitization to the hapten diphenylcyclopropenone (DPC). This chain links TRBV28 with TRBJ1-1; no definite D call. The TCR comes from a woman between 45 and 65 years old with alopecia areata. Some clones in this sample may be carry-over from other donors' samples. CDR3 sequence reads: CASILGVNTEAFF. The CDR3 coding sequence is TGTGCCAGCATTCTGGGTGTGAACACTGAAGCTTTCTTT.